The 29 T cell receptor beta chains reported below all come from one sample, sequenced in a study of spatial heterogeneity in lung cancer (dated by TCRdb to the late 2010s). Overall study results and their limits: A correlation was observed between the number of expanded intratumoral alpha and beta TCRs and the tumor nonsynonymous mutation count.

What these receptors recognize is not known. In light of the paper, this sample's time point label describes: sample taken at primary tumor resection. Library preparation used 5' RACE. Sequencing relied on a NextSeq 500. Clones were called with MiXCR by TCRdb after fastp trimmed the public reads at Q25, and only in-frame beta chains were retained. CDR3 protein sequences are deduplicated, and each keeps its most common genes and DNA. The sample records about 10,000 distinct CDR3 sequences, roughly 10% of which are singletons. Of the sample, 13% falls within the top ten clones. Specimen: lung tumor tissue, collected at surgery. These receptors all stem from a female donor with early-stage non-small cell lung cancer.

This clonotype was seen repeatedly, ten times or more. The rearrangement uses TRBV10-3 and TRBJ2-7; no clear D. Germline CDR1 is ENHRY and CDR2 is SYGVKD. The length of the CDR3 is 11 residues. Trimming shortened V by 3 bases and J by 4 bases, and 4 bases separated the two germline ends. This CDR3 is CAISDEYEQYF. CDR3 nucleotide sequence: TGTGCCATCAGTGACGAATACGAGCAGTACTTC.

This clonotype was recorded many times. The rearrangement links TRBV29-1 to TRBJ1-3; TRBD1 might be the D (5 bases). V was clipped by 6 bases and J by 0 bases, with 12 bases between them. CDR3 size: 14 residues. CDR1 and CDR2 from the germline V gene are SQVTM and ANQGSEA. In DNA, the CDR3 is TGCAGCGTAGATGCAGGGTTCTCTGGAAACACCATATATTTT. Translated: CSVDAGFSGNTIYF.

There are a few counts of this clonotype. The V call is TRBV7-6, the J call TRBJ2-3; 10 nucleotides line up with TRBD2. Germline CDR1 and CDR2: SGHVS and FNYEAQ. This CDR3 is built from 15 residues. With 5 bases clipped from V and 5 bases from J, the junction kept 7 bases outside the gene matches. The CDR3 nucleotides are TGTGCCAGCAGCCCCAGACTAGCGGGTGTAGATACGCAGTATTTT. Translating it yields CASSPRLAGVDTQYF.

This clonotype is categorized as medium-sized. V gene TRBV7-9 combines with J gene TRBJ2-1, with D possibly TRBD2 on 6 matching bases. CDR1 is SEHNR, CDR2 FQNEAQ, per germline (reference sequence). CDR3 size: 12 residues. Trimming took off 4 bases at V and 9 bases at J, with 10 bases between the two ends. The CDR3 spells CASSSGLPEQFF. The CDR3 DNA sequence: TGTGCCAGCAGCTCGGGACTGCCTGAGCAGTTCTTC.

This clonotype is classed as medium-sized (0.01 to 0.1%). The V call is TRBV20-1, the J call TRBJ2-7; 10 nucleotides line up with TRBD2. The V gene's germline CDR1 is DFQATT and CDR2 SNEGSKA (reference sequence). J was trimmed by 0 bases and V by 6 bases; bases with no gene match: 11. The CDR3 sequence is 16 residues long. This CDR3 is CSAGDYLAGASYEQYF. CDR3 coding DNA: TGCAGTGCCGGGGATTATCTAGCGGGGGCCTCCTACGAGCAGTACTTC.

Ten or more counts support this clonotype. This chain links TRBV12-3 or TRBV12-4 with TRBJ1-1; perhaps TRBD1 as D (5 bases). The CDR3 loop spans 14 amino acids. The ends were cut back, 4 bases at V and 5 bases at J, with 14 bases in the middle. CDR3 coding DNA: TGTGCCAGCAGTTGGGGCAGGGTGGGGACTGAAGCTTTCTTT. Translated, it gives CASSWGRVGTEAFF.

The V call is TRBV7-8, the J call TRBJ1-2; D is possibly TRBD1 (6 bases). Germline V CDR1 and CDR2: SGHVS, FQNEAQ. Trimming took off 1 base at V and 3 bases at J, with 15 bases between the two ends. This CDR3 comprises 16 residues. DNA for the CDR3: TGTGCCAGCAGCTTAGAAGAAACAGGGACTTACTATGGCTACACCTTC. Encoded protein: CASSLEETGTYYGYTF. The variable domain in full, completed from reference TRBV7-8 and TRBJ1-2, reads GAGVSQSPRYKVAKRGQDVALRCDPISGHVSLFWYQQALGQGPEFLTYFQNEAQLDKSGLPSDRFFAERPEGSVSTLKIQRTQQEDSAVYLCASSLEETGTYYGYTFGSGTRLTVV.

The CDR3 DNA is TGCAGTGCTGGCGCCAGGCGGGGGCCCCGCACAGATACGCAGTATTTT. This sequence encodes CSAGARRGPRTDTQYF. V and J are TRBV20-1 and TRBJ2-3, with D maybe TRBD2 (7 bases). This CDR3 is built from 16 residues. The germline CDR1 and CDR2 sequences are DFQATT and SNEGSKA (reference sequence). The V end lost 5 bases, the J end lost 1 base, and 19 bases lay between the germline ends.

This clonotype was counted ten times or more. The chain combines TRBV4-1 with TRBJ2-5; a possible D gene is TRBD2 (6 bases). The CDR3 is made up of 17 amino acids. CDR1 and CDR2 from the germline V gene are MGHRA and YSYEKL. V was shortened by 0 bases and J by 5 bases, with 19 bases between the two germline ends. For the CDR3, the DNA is TGCGCCAGCAGCCAAGATCCGGGCGTCGGAGGGAGGGAGACCCAGTACTTC. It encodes CASSQDPGVGGRETQYF.

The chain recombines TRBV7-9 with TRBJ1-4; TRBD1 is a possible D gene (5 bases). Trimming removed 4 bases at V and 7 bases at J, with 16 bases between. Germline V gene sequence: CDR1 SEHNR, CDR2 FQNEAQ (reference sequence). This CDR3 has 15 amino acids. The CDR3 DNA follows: TGTGCCAGCAGCTCCTCCCTAGGGGCAGTTGAAAAACTGTTTTTT. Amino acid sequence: CASSSSLGAVEKLFF.

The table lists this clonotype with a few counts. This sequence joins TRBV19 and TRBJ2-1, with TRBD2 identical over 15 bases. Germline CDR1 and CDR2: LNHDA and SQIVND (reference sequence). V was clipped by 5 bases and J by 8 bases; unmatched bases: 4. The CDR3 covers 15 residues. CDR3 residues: CASSAGTSGRYEQFF. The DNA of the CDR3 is TGTGCCAGTAGTGCCGGGACTAGCGGGAGGTATGAGCAGTTCTTC.

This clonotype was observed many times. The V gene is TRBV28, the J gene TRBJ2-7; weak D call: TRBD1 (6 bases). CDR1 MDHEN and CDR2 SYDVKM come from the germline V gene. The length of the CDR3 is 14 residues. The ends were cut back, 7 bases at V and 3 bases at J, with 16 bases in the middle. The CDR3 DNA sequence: TGTGCCAGCACCTGGGGGCGCAGGGACTACGAGCAGTACTTC. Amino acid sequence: CASTWGRRDYEQYF.

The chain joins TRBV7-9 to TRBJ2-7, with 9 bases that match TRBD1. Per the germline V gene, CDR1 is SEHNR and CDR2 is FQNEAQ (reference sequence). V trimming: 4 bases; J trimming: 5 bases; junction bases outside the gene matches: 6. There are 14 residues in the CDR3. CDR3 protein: CASSWGQGVNEQYF. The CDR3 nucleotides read TGTGCCAGCAGCTGGGGACAGGGCGTGAACGAGCAGTACTTC.

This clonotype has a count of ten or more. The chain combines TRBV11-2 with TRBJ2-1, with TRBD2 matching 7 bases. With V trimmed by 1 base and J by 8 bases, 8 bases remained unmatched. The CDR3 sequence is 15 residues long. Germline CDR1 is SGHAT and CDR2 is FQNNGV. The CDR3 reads CASSLGSGLVHEQFF. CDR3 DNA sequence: TGTGCCAGCAGCTTAGGGTCTGGACTAGTCCATGAGCAGTTCTTC.

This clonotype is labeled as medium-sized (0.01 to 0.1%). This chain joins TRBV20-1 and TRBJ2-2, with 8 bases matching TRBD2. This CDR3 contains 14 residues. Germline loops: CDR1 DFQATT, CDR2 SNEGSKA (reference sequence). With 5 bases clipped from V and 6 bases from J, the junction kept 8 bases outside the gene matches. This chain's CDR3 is CSAGPGLASGELFF. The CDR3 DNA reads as TGCAGTGCTGGACCTGGACTAGCTTCCGGGGAGCTGTTTTTT.

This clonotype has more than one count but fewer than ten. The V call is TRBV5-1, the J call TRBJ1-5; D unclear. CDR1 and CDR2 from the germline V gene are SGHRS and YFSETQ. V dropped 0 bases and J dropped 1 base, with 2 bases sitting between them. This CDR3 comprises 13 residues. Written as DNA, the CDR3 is TGCGCCAGCAGCTTGGGGAGCAATCAGCCCCAGCATTTT. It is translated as CASSLGSNQPQHF.

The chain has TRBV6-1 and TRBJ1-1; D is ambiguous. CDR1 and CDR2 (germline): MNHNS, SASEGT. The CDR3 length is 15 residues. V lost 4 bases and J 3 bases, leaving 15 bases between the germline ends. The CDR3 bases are TGTGCCAGCAGTGTCTACCCTGGGCGGGACACTGAAGCTTTCTTT. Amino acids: CASSVYPGRDTEAFF.

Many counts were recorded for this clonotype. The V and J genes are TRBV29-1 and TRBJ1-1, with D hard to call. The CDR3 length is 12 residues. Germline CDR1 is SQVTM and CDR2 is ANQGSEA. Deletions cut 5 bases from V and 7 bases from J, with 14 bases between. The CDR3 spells CSVQLTAVEAFF. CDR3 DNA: TGCAGCGTTCAGTTGACTGCCGTTGAAGCTTTCTTT. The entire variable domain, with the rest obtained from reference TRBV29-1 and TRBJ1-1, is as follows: SAVISQKPSRDICQRGTSLTIQCQVDSQVTMMFWYRQQPGQSLTLIATANQGSEATYESGFVIDKFPISRPNLTFSTLTVSNMSPEDSSIYLCSVQLTAVEAFFGQGTRLTVV.

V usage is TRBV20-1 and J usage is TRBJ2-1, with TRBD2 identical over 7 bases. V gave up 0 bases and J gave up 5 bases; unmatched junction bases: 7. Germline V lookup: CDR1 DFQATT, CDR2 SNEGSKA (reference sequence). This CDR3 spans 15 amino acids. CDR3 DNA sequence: TGCAGTGCTAGAGATCCCGGGACTACGAACAATGAGCAGTTCTTC. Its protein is CSARDPGTTNNEQFF.

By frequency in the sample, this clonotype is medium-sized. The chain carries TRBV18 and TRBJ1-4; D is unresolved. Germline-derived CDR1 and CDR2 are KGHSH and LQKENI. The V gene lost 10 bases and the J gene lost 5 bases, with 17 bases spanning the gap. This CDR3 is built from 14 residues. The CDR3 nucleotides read TGTGCCACCTTCCGGTCCGGGCAAAATGAAAAACTGTTTTTT. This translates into CATFRSGQNEKLFF.

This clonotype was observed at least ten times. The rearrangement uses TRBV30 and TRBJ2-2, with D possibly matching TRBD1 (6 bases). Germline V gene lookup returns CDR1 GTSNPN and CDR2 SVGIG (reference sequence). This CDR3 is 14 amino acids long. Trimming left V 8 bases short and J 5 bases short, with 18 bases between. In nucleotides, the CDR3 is TGTGCCCGCCGGGACACCAGGGGAACCGGGGAGCTGTTTTTT. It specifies CARRDTRGTGELFF.

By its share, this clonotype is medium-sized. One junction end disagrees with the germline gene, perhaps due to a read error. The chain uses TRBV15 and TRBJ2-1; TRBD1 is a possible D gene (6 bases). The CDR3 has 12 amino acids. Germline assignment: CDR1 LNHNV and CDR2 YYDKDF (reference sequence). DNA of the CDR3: TGTGCCACCAGCAGAGCTACAGGGAAGATGATCTTC. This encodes CATSRATGKMIF.

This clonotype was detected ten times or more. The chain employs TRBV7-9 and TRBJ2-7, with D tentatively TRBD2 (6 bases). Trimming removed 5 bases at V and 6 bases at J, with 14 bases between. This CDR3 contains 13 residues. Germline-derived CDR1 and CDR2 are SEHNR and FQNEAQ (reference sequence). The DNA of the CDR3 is TGTGCCAGCAGCCCGACTAGAGGGGCCGAGCAGTACTTC. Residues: CASSPTRGAEQYF.

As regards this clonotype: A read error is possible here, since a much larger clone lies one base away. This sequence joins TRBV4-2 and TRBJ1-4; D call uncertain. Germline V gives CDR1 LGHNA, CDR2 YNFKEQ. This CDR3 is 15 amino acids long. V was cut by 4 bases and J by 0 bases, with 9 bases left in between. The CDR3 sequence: CASSRGRTTNEKLFF. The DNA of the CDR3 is TGTGCCAGCAGCCGAGGCAGGACAACTAATGAAAAACTGTTTTTT.

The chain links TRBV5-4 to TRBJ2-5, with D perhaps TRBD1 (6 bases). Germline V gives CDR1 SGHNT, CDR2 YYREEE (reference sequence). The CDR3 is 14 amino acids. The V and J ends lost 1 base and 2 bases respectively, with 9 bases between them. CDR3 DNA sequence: TGTGCCAGCAGCTTGCAGGGGCCTCAAGAGACCCAGTACTTC. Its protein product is CASSLQGPQETQYF. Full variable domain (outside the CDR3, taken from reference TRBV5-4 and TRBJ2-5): ETGVTQSPTHLIKTRGQQVTLRCSSQSGHNTVSWYQQALGQGPQFIFQYYREEENGRGNFPPRFSGLQFPNYSSELNVNALELDDSALYLCASSLQGPQETQYFGPGTRLLVL.

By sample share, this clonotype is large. CDR3 protein: CSARSGIGLNQPQHF. The CDR3 nucleotides are TGCAGTGCTAGATCGGGTATTGGTTTAAATCAGCCCCAGCATTTT. V gene TRBV20-1 combines with J gene TRBJ1-5, with D unclear. Trimming took 2 bases from V and 4 from J, leaving 15 bases between them. The CDR3 extends over 15 amino acids. Per the germline V gene, CDR1 is DFQATT and CDR2 is SNEGSKA (reference sequence).

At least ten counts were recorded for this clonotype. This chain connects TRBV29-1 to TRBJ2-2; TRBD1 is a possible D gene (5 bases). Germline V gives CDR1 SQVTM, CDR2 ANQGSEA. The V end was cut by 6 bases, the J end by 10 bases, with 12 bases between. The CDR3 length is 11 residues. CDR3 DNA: TGCAGCGTGCATCAGGGAACGGAGCTGTTTTTT. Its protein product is CSVHQGTELFF.

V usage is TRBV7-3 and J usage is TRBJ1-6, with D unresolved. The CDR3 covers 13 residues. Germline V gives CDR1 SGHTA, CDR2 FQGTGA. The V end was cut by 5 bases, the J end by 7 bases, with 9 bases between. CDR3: CASSLRTNSPLHF. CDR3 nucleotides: TGTGCCAGCAGCCTGAGAACGAATTCACCCCTCCACTTT.

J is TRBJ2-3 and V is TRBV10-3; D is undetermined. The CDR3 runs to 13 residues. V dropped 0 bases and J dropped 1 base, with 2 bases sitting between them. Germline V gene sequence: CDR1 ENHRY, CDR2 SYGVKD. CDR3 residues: CAISESGTDTQYF. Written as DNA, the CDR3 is TGTGCCATCAGTGAGTCCGGCACAGATACGCAGTATTTT.